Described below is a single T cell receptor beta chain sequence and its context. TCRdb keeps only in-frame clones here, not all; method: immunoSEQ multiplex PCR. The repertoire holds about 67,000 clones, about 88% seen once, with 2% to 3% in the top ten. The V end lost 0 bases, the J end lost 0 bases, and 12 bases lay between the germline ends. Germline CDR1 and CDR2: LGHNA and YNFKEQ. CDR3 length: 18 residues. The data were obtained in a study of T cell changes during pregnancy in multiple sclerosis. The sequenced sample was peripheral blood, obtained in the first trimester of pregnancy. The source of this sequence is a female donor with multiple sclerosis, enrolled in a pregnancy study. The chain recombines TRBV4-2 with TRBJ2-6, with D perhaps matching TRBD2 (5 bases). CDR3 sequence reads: CASSQEERAYSGANVLTF. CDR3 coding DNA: TGTGCCAGCAGCCAAGAGGAGAGGGCGTACTCTGGGGCCAACGTCCTGACTTTC.